The 12 T cell receptor beta chains given below trace back to one sample, sequenced in a study of blood T cells in healthy people across ages. The second PCR ran about 6 to 11 cycles with a sample-barcoded 5' primer and J-beta primers. MiXCR, applied by TCRdb to the 5' RACE reads, yields one record per CDR3 protein. This table holds under 2,000,000 distinct CDR3 sequences, less than 50% found once. The sequenced sample was blood. These receptors were taken from a woman in her thirties or forties in good health.

This rearrangement joins TRBV5-1 to TRBJ2-3, with 10 bases lining up with TRBD2. The V and J ends lost 4 bases and 2 bases, in that order; junction bases with no gene match: 13. The CDR3 runs 18 residues. The germline gives CDR1 SGHRS, CDR2 YFSETQ. CDR3 nucleotides: TGCGCCAGCAGCCTACTCGGGAGCGGGGGGGACTTCACAGATACGCAGTATTTT. It translates to CASSLLGSGGDFTDTQYF.

This chain links TRBV6-1 with TRBJ2-3, with D tentatively TRBD1 or TRBD2 (7 bases each). Germline-derived CDR1 and CDR2 are MNHNS and SASEGT. Trimming cost V 5 bases and J 1 base, with 19 bases left between them. The CDR3 covers 17 residues. The CDR3 protein is CASSTLRGGRGTDTQYF. The CDR3 nucleotides are TGTGCCAGCAGTACCCTCAGGGGGGGGCGGGGCACAGATACGCAGTATTTT.

This clonotype has just one count. The V and J genes are TRBV29-1 and TRBJ2-3; the D is unclear. Trimming pared 6 bases from V and 6 bases from J, leaving 22 bases between. The CDR3 extends over 15 amino acids. The germline CDR1 and CDR2 sequences are SQVTM and ANQGSEA. CDR3 DNA: TGCAGCGTAGAGTCTGGGATAAAGGGTGCGGATACGCAGTATTTT. It specifies CSVESGIKGADTQYF.

The chain combines TRBV27 with TRBJ2-1; 10 nucleotides align to TRBD2. V shed 0 bases and J 0 bases; nucleotides not matched to a gene: 5. CDR1 is MNHEY, CDR2 SMNVEV, per germline (reference sequence). This CDR3 is built from 18 residues. In nucleotides, the CDR3 is TGTGCCAGCAGTTTATCACTAGCGGGGCCAAGCTCCTACAATGAGCAGTTCTTC. This translates into CASSLSLAGPSSYNEQFF.

The rearrangement links TRBV9 to TRBJ2-1; 8 positions match TRBD2. V was pared by 4 bases and J by 6 bases, with 3 bases of the junction left unmatched. The CDR3 is 13 residues long. Germline CDR1 and CDR2: SGDLS and YYNGEE. DNA for the CDR3: TGTGCCAGCAGCATGACTAGCGCCAATGAGCAGTTCTTC. As protein: CASSMTSANEQFF.

The rearrangement links TRBV20-1 to TRBJ2-1, with 9 positions matching TRBD2. V shed 7 bases, J shed 8 bases, and the junction held 18 bases outside the gene matches. The germline V gene encodes CDR1 DFQATT and CDR2 SNEGSKA (reference sequence). This CDR3 has 16 amino acids. CDR3 loop: CSVGGGGASLSHEQFF. The CDR3 nucleotides are TGCAGTGTCGGGGGCGGGGGGGCCTCTTTGTCCCATGAGCAGTTCTTC.

This chain links TRBV7-6 with TRBJ1-6; D unresolved. The CDR3 has 16 amino acids. Germline V gives CDR1 SGHVS, CDR2 FNYEAQ. V lost 4 bases to trimming and J lost 10 bases, with 20 bases between them. CDR3 amino acids: CASSSSGGSAQSPLHF. Written as DNA, the CDR3 is TGTGCCAGCAGCTCTAGTGGTGGGTCAGCACAGTCACCCCTCCACTTT.

This clonotype was seen a single time. The CDR3 nucleotides are TGTGCCAGCAGTATTACTACTAGCGGGGGAAAGCAGTTCTTC. It codes for CASSITTSGGKQFF. This chain connects TRBV6-5 to TRBJ2-1; 11 nucleotides agree with TRBD2. Germline CDR1 and CDR2: MNHEY and SVGAGI. V shed 5 bases, J shed 11 bases, and the junction held 8 bases outside the gene matches. This CDR3 region has 14 residues.

The chain recombines TRBV20-1 with TRBJ2-3; 10 positions match TRBD2. The ends lost 4 bases at V and 2 bases at J; junction bases unmatched: 9. CDR3 size: 16 residues. Germline CDR1 is DFQATT and CDR2 is SNEGSKA (reference sequence). CDR3 loop: CSAKLIAGGSTDTQYF. In DNA, the CDR3 is TGCAGTGCTAAACTCATAGCGGGGGGTTCCACAGATACGCAGTATTTT.

This clonotype is a singleton in its sample. CDR3 coding DNA: TGTGCTAGTAGTCGACGAGGACGGAACTATGGCTACACCTTC. The encoded protein is CASSRRGRNYGYTF. This chain uses TRBV6-8 with TRBJ1-2; D call uncertain. Germline-derived CDR1 and CDR2 are MNHGY and SAAAGT. The CDR3 length is 14 residues.

The V call is TRBV20-1, the J call TRBJ1-2, with D uncertain. The germline V gene has CDR1 DFQATT and CDR2 SNEGSKA (reference sequence). V lost 3 bases and J lost 4, with 12 bases in between. The CDR3 loop spans 13 amino acids. The CDR3 bases are TGCAGTGCTAGCGAGACCCGGGCCTATGGCTACACCTTC. It yields the protein CSASETRAYGYTF.

The rearrangement links TRBV20-1 to TRBJ2-7; D remains ambiguous. The J call may be wrong; the DNA end is better matched by TRBJ2-5. The CDR3 has 14 amino acids. Germline-derived CDR1 and CDR2 are DFQATT and SNEGSKA (reference sequence). This CDR3 is CSATGPPLGETQYF. Here the CDR3 DNA reads TGCAGTGCTACCGGGCCCCCTCTGGGGGAGACCCAGTACTTC.